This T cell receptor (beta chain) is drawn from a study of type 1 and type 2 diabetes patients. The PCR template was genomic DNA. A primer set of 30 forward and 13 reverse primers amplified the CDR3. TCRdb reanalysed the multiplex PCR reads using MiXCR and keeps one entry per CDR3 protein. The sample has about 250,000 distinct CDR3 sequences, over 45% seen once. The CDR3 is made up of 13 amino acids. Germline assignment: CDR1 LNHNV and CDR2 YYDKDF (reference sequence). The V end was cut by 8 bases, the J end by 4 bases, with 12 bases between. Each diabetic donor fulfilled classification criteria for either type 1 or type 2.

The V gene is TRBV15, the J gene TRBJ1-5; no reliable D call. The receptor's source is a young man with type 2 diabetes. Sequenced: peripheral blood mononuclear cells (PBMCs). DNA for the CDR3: TGTGCCACCCGATCGAGGCAGAATCAGCCCCAGCATTTT. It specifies CATRSRQNQPQHF.